Shown below are 28 T cell receptor beta chains from a single sample sequenced in a study of T-cell reconstitution after alpha-beta-depleted transplantation in children. Using unique molecular identifiers, the investigators prepared the TCRbeta library. TCRdb redid the calling of the PCR reads with MiXCR, one entry per CDR3 protein. The sample has hundreds of thousands of distinct CDR3 sequences, roughly 25% seen once; the top ten hold about 5%. The source was PBMCs, mostly from graft donor cells, collected 360 days after TCRalphabeta/CD19-depleted stem cell transplant. Receptors were obtained from a female patient between 2 and 15 years old who had a stem cell transplant for congenital amegakaryocytic thrombocytopenia, so the T cells may come from the graft donor.

Only a few counts were recorded for this clonotype. The chain recombines TRBV4-2 with TRBJ2-3; 9 positions agree with TRBD2. V shed 1 base and J 6 bases; nucleotides not matched to a gene: 8. The CDR3 has 16 residues. Germline V gives CDR1 LGHNA, CDR2 YNFKEQ. As DNA, the CDR3 is TGTGCCAGCAGCCAAGGTGGCGGGGGGGCCTTGGATACGCAGTATTTT. It is translated as CASSQGGGGALDTQYF.

This clonotype was seen a handful of times. The chain combines TRBV15 with TRBJ2-7; D might be TRBD2 (5 bases). The V gene lost 1 base and the J gene lost 3 bases, with 10 bases spanning the gap. Germline CDR1 reads LNHNV; CDR2 reads YYDKDF (reference sequence). This CDR3 is 14 amino acids long. The CDR3 DNA reads as TGTGCCACCAGCAGAGTTGAGGGTAGCTACGAGCAGTACTTC. Its translation: CATSRVEGSYEQYF.

This clonotype was counted only a few times. The chain links TRBV28 to TRBJ2-1; possibly TRBD2 for D (6 bases). Germline CDR1 MDHEN, CDR2 SYDVKM. V was clipped by 6 bases and J by 9 bases, with 12 bases between them. This CDR3 spans 12 amino acids. The CDR3 nucleotides are TGTGCCAGCAGACCCACTAGCCCTGAGCAGTTCTTC. This gives the protein CASRPTSPEQFF.

The chain joins TRBV7-8 to TRBJ1-2; 8 bases align to TRBD1. The V gene end was trimmed by 1 base and the J gene end by 2 bases; junction bases not matched to a gene: 6. Germline CDR1 and CDR2: SGHVS and FQNEAQ. The CDR3 has 16 residues. The CDR3 spells CASSLGLRTGNYGYTF. Written as DNA, the CDR3 is TGTGCCAGCAGCTTAGGATTGCGGACAGGGAACTATGGCTACACCTTC.

This chain connects TRBV24-1 to TRBJ2-1; D could derive from TRBD1 or TRBD2 (5 bases each). V was clipped by 5 bases and J by 7 bases, with 14 bases between them. Germline V gives CDR1 KGHDR, CDR2 SFDVKD. There are 14 residues in the CDR3. CDR3 coding DNA: TGTGCCACCAGTGCACTCGGGGCCCGAAATGAGCAGTTCTTC. It codes for CATSALGARNEQFF.

This clonotype was observed a handful of times. This chain uses TRBV3-1 with TRBJ1-2, with D uncertain. From germline, CDR1 is LGHDT and CDR2 YNNKEL (reference sequence). The CDR3 contains 13 residues. V was trimmed by 6 bases and J by 8 bases, leaving 16 bases between them. CDR3 bases: TGTGCCAGCAGAGGAACGACGAAAGGGGGCTACACCTTC. Protein: CASRGTTKGGYTF.

The chain carries TRBV11-2 and TRBJ2-2; D possibly corresponds to TRBD1 (6 bases). The CDR3 covers 18 residues. The germline CDR1 and CDR2 sequences are SGHAT and FQNNGV. Trimming removed 0 bases at V and 0 bases at J, with 14 bases between. CDR3 DNA sequence: TGTGCCAGCAGCTTAGAAACCACAGGGATAGCGAACACCGGGGAGCTGTTTTTT. Translated, it gives CASSLETTGIANTGELFF.

The chain has TRBV3-1 and TRBJ1-2, with a possible D match to TRBD1 (6 bases). The CDR3 has 13 residues. Germline CDR1 is LGHDT and CDR2 is YNNKEL (reference sequence). V was trimmed by 1 base and J by 6 bases, leaving 9 bases between them. For the CDR3, the DNA is TGTGCCAGCAGCCAAGGGACAGTTCATGGCTACACCTTC. The encoded protein is CASSQGTVHGYTF.

This clonotype has a count of ten or more. This sequence joins TRBV7-2 and TRBJ2-1; D unresolved. Germline V lookup: CDR1 SGHTA, CDR2 FQGNSA. Trimming left V 5 bases short and J 4 bases short, with 12 bases between. The CDR3 is 14 amino acids. The CDR3 nucleotides read TGTGCCAGCAGCCCGAAGACGGATTACAATGAGCAGTTCTTC. Residues: CASSPKTDYNEQFF. Using reference TRBV7-2 and TRBJ2-1 for the parts outside the CDR3, the full variable domain is GAGVSQSPSNKVTEKGKDVELRCDPISGHTALYWYRQSLGQGLEFLIYFQGNSAPDKSGLPSDRFSAERTGGSVSTLTIQRTQQEDSAVYLCASSPKTDYNEQFFGPGTRLTVL.

With respect to this clonotype: A much larger clone sits a single nucleotide away, making a read error possible. The gene calls are TRBV27 and TRBJ2-7; D is ambiguous. The CDR3 is 14 amino acids. Germline loops: CDR1 MNHEY, CDR2 SMNVEV (reference sequence). CDR3 nucleotide sequence: TGTGCCAGCATTTTATATCTGGGTCCCCACGAGCAGTACTTC. It translates to CASILYLGPHEQYF.

In this sample, this clonotype turned up once. This chain links TRBV6-5 with TRBJ2-5, with 8 bases aligning to TRBD2. Germline-derived CDR1 and CDR2 are MNHEY and SVGAGI. CDR3 length: 16 amino acids. V trimming: 2 bases; J trimming: 2 bases; junction bases outside the gene matches: 7. The CDR3 region has the DNA TGTGCCAGCAGTTACGGATTAGCGGGGTCTCAAGAGACCCAGTACTTC. Its translation: CASSYGLAGSQETQYF.

The chain has TRBV7-9 and TRBJ2-2, with 9 bases identical to TRBD1. CDR3 length equals 15 residues. Looked up from germline, CDR1 is SEHNR and CDR2 is FQNEAQ (reference sequence). V lost 3 bases and J lost 6; bases outside the gene matches: 5. The CDR3 is CASSFPGQGSGELFF. The CDR3 DNA reads as TGTGCCAGCAGCTTCCCGGGACAGGGATCCGGGGAGCTGTTTTTT.

The chain links TRBV6-1 to TRBJ2-3; 14 bases match TRBD2. From germline, CDR1 is MNHNS and CDR2 SASEGT. Trimming removed 4 bases from V and 5 bases from J; junction bases left unmatched: 5. The CDR3 has 16 residues. CDR3 in amino acids: CASSGGLAGAGDTQYF. The CDR3 DNA follows: TGTGCCAGCAGTGGGGGACTAGCGGGGGCTGGAGATACGCAGTATTTT.

The chain is built from TRBV23-1 and TRBJ2-1; TRBD1 might be the D (6 bases). TRBV23-1 is flagged as an ORF with uncertain function. The V and J ends lost 2 bases and 0 bases respectively, with 11 bases between them. The CDR3 extends over 16 amino acids. The CDR3 reads CASSQEGQPSYNEQFF. CDR3 sequence (DNA): TGCGCCAGCAGTCAAGAAGGACAGCCCTCCTACAATGAGCAGTTCTTC.

This chain uses TRBV5-4 with TRBJ1-2, with D perhaps TRBD1 (6 bases). Germline V lookup: CDR1 SGHNT, CDR2 YYREEE (reference sequence). V shed 3 bases and J shed 2 bases, with 23 bases lying between them. The CDR3 length is 18 residues. The CDR3 reads CASSSPKFGGQGNYGYTF. As DNA, the CDR3 is TGTGCCAGCAGCTCTCCCAAATTTGGTGGCCAGGGGAACTATGGCTACACCTTC.

At least ten counts were recorded for this clonotype. This sequence joins TRBV27 and TRBJ2-7; perhaps TRBD1 as D (6 bases). The CDR3 runs 13 residues. CDR1 MNHEY and CDR2 SMNVEV come from the germline V gene (reference sequence). With 4 bases removed from V and 5 bases from J, the gap between germline ends came to 12 bases. CDR3 DNA sequence: TGTGCCAGCAGTTGGAACAGGGCTGACGAGCAGTACTTC. Its translation is CASSWNRADEQYF.

The gene calls are TRBV20-1 and TRBJ2-7; D unclear. Germline values: CDR1 DFQATT, CDR2 SNEGSKA (reference sequence). The V end was cut by 4 bases, the J end by 4 bases, with 14 bases between. This CDR3 has 13 amino acids. The CDR3 here is CSAIEPAKYEQYF. In nucleotides, the CDR3 is TGCAGTGCTATTGAACCCGCGAAATACGAGCAGTACTTC.

V and J are TRBV27 and TRBJ1-1, with D possibly TRBD1 on 6 matching bases. V was shortened by 6 bases and J by 3 bases, with 14 bases between the two germline ends. From germline, CDR1 is MNHEY and CDR2 SMNVEV (reference sequence). The CDR3 spans 14 residues. Written as DNA, the CDR3 is TGTGCCAGCAGAATCAGGGAGGGGGACACTGAAGCTTTCTTT. Residues: CASRIREGDTEAFF.

V gene TRBV7-2 combines with J gene TRBJ2-7, with D perhaps TRBD2 (5 bases). The V end lost 1 base, the J end lost 5 bases, and 9 bases lay between the germline ends. The length of the CDR3 is 13 residues. Germline loops: CDR1 SGHTA, CDR2 FQGNSA. CDR3 nucleotide sequence: TGTGCCAGCAGCTTAGAGATGAGGGACGAGCAGTACTTC. Translation: CASSLEMRDEQYF.

V and J are TRBV4-2 and TRBJ2-6; tentative D call: TRBD1 (5 bases). Trimming left V 0 bases short and J 0 bases short, with 12 bases between. Germline loops: CDR1 LGHNA, CDR2 YNFKEQ. CDR3 length: 18 residues. The CDR3 protein is CASSQDRRRVSGANVLTF. The CDR3 DNA reads as TGTGCCAGCAGCCAAGATAGACGCAGGGTCTCTGGGGCCAACGTCCTGACTTTC.

This clonotype was observed a few times. The chain joins TRBV20-1 to TRBJ2-3, with 14 positions matching TRBD2. The CDR3 is 16 amino acids. Germline assignment: CDR1 DFQATT and CDR2 SNEGSKA (reference sequence). J gave up 5 bases and V 6 bases, and 10 bases lay outside the gene matches. The CDR3: CSAILGTSGRLDTQYF. As DNA, the CDR3 is TGCAGTGCCATCCTCGGGACTAGCGGGAGATTAGATACGCAGTATTTT.

The CDR3 region has the DNA TGCAGTGCTAGAGATCTCAAGGGAGGGACTGAAGCTTTCTTT. Amino acid sequence: CSARDLKGGTEAFF. The chain combines TRBV20-1 with TRBJ1-1, with no clear D. The CDR3 has 14 amino acids. The germline V and J ends were trimmed by 0 bases and 5 bases, with 13 bases remaining between them. Germline V gene data show CDR1 as DFQATT and CDR2 as SNEGSKA (reference sequence).

The V and J genes are TRBV7-9 and TRBJ2-1; 12 nucleotides align to TRBD2. Germline assignment: CDR1 SEHNR and CDR2 FQNEAQ (reference sequence). V lost 0 bases to trimming and J lost 3 bases; unmatched junction nucleotides: 3. The CDR3 contains 17 residues. CDR3 protein: CASSLALTSGSYNEQFF. CDR3 DNA: TGTGCCAGCAGCTTAGCGTTGACTAGCGGGAGCTACAATGAGCAGTTCTTC.

This chain connects TRBV5-1 to TRBJ2-5; D gene unclear. The CDR3 loop spans 12 amino acids. The V gene lost 5 bases and the J gene lost 1 base, with 6 bases spanning the gap. Germline assignment: CDR1 SGHRS and CDR2 YFSETQ. The CDR3 loop is CASRGPQETQYF. Here the CDR3 DNA reads TGCGCCAGCAGGGGCCCCCAAGAGACCCAGTACTTC. Full variable domain (rest looked up from reference TRBV5-1 and TRBJ2-5): KAGVTQTPRYLIKTRGQQVTLSCSPISGHRSVSWYQQTPGQGLQFLFEYFSETQRNKGNFPGRFSGRQFSNSRSEMNVSTLELGDSALYLCASRGPQETQYFGPGTRLLVL.

The chain carries TRBV2 and TRBJ2-2; D may correspond to TRBD1 or TRBD2 (6 bases each). The CDR3 covers 17 residues. Between the trimmed V and J ends, which lost 4 bases and 5 bases, there was a span of 20 bases. Germline CDR1 reads SNHLY; CDR2 reads FYNNEI. The CDR3: CASSAGVRLVDTGELFF. The CDR3 nucleotides read TGTGCCAGCAGTGCAGGGGTTAGACTAGTCGATACCGGGGAGCTGTTTTTT.

This clonotype was picked up many times. The chain combines TRBV28 with TRBJ2-2; D remains ambiguous. Germline CDR1 and CDR2: MDHEN and SYDVKM. The CDR3 extends over 12 amino acids. The V gene lost 2 bases and the J gene lost 3 bases, with 1 base spanning the gap. Here the CDR3 DNA reads TGTGCCAGCAGTTTAGACACCGGGGAGCTGTTTTTT. Protein: CASSLDTGELFF.

The V call is TRBV10-3, the J call TRBJ2-3; D is uncertain. CDR3 length equals 14 residues. Deletions cut 5 bases from V and 1 base from J, with 10 bases between. Germline assignment: CDR1 ENHRY and CDR2 SYGVKD. This CDR3 reads CAISPDTRTDTQYF. CDR3 sequence (DNA): TGTGCCATCAGTCCCGACACCCGCACAGATACGCAGTATTTT.

This clonotype occurred a few times. The V and J genes are TRBV7-8 and TRBJ1-2; no clear D gene. Germline loops: CDR1 SGHVS, CDR2 FQNEAQ. The CDR3 spans 14 residues. V gave up 0 bases and J gave up 0 bases, with 5 bases separating them. CDR3 protein: CASSLATPNYGYTF. The CDR3 coding sequence is TGTGCCAGCAGCTTAGCGACACCTAACTATGGCTACACCTTC.